This is a list of T cell receptor beta chains from one sample in a study of sequential checkpoint blockade in melanoma. Here immunoSEQ multiplex PCR was the method, and the copy in TCRdb shows in-frame clones only, minus some. Of 35,000 to 45,000 clones listed, roughly 88% are singletons. The specimen comprised CD8+ T cells sorted from blood (inferred from file names), sampled from a patient given nivolumab and ipilimumab in sequence. The source is a human donor with melanoma. The CDR3 runs from the conserved cysteine through the conserved F or W. D genes are given only for firm matches.

J gene: TRBJ2-7; CDR3 length: 15; D gene: TRBD2; V gene: TRBV6-6; CDR3 DNA: TGTGCCAGCAGTTACGGGCTAGCGGGATCCTACGAGCAGTACTTC; CDR3 protein: CASSYGLAGSYEQYF
J gene: TRBJ1-6; CDR3 length: 15; D gene: TRBD1; V gene: TRBV6-1; CDR3 DNA: TGTGCCAGCAGTGAAGGGACAGGGTGGCGTTCACCCCTCCACTTT; CDR3 protein: CASSEGTGWRSPLHF
J gene: TRBJ1-1; CDR3 length: 15; D gene: TRBD1; V gene: TRBV6-5; CDR3 DNA: TGTGCCAGCAGTTACGATCAGGGGGGGAACACTGAAGCTTTCTTT; CDR3 protein: CASSYDQGGNTEAFF
J gene: TRBJ1-4; CDR3 length: 15; D gene: -; V gene: TRBV6-5; CDR3 DNA: TGTGCCAGCAGTCAATGGGGCGCAACTAATGAAAAACTGTTTTTT; CDR3 protein: CASSQWGATNEKLFF
J gene: TRBJ2-7; CDR3 length: 14; D gene: TRBD1; V gene: TRBV7-9; CDR3 DNA: TGTGCCAGCAGCCCCTGGGACAGGGGCTACGAGCAGTACTTC; CDR3 protein: CASSPWDRGYEQYF
J gene: TRBJ2-3; CDR3 length: 15; D gene: TRBD1; V gene: TRBV9; CDR3 DNA: TGTGCCAGCAGCGTAGCTGGCAGGGGGTCAGATACGCAGTATTTT; CDR3 protein: CASSVAGRGSDTQYF
J gene: TRBJ2-1; CDR3 length: 15; D gene: -; V gene: TRBV9; CDR3 DNA: TGTGCCAGCAGCGCCGAAGGTGGGAGAGGGAATGAGCAGTTCTTC; CDR3 protein: CASSAEGGRGNEQFF
J gene: TRBJ2-2; CDR3 length: 11; D gene: -; V gene: TRBV11-1; CDR3 DNA: TGTGCCAGCAGCTTCGGGGGGGAGCTGTTTTTT; CDR3 protein: CASSFGGELFF
J gene: TRBJ1-4; CDR3 length: 14; D gene: -; V gene: TRBV19; CDR3 DNA: TGTGCCAGTAGTACGACAGCAAATAATGAAAAACTGTTTTTT; CDR3 protein: CASSTTANNEKLFF
J gene: TRBJ2-3; CDR3 length: 22; D gene: TRBD2; V gene: TRBV13; CDR3 DNA: TGTGCCAGCAGCTTACCTCGGCCCCCCAAGACTAGCGGGAGTTCCCCCACAGATACGCAGTATTTT; CDR3 protein: CASSLPRPPKTSGSSPTDTQYF
J gene: TRBJ2-3; CDR3 length: 17; D gene: TRBD2; V gene: TRBV6-4; CDR3 DNA: TGTGCCAGCAGTGACTCTCAGCGGGAGGGCCAGAGAGATACGCAGTATTTT; CDR3 protein: CASSDSQREGQRDTQYF
J gene: TRBJ2-2; CDR3 length: 15; D gene: -; V gene: TRBV12-5; CDR3 DNA: TGTGCTAGTGGTTTCTTCCCGGGGGACACCGGGGAGCTGTTTTTT; CDR3 protein: CASGFFPGDTGELFF
J gene: TRBJ2-3; CDR3 length: 16; D gene: TRBD2; V gene: TRBV4-3; CDR3 DNA: TGCGCCAGCAGCCAAGGAGCTAGCGGGAGTTCAGATACGCAGTATTTT; CDR3 protein: CASSQGASGSSDTQYF
J gene: TRBJ2-3; CDR3 length: 17; D gene: TRBD1; V gene: TRBV9; CDR3 DNA: TGTGCCAGCAGCTCACCTTGGGGACAGGGGAGCGGTGATACGCAGTATTTT; CDR3 protein: CASSSPWGQGSGDTQYF